This T cell receptor beta chain was retrieved from a study of blood T cell repertoires in COVID-19. The wider study: T cells, B-cell-depleted T cells, or PBMCs supplied cDNA or gDNA.

Original handling: Researchers report that nucleated cell counts were estimated from reference gene primer amplification. Assay: immunoSEQ multiplex PCR; the TCRdb copy retains only in-frame clones and omits some. Clone size and the V and J calls come from that table; the DNA yielded D and trimming. The sample contains about 330,000 clones, around 90% of which appear only once. The study recruited people aged 18 to 89 years across about 25 US areas. V dropped 2 bases and J dropped 5; count of bases not matched to a gene: 5. The CDR3 covers 15 residues. Germline V CDR1 and CDR2: SNHLY, FYNNEI. The sequence was collected from a woman aged 30 to 39 who had recovered from COVID-19. The chain is built from TRBV2 and TRBJ1-4, with 7 nucleotides matching TRBD1. The material sequenced was PBMCs or T cells enriched from blood (not recorded which). The CDR3 DNA reads TGTGCCAGCAGTGAAACGGGACAGCAAAATGAAAAACTGTTTTTT. Translating gives CASSETGQQNEKLFF. Filled out from reference TRBV2 and TRBJ1-4, the complete variable domain reads EPEVTQTPSHQVTQMGQEVILRCVPISNHLYFYWYRQILGQKVEFLVSFYNNEISEKSEIFDDQFSVERPDGSNFTLKIRSTKLEDSAMYFCASSETGQQNEKLFFGSGTQLSVL.